The entry that follows covers one T cell receptor (beta chain) sequence. Its specificity is not known. Extraction and reverse transcription of RNA yielded cDNA as the sequencing template. TCRdb's table, derived via immunoSEQ multiplex PCR, lists solely in-frame clones and lacks some. The data show 150,000 to 200,000 clones, around three fifths seen once. The germline gives CDR1 SGDLS, CDR2 YYNGEE. This CDR3 comprises 13 residues. Trimming took 1 base from V and 3 from J, leaving 7 bases between them. This specimen belongs to a study of CD8+ T cells in alopecia areata. Study findings and constraints: Mice showed TCR sharing more clearly than patients did, possibly owing to HLA.

Treatment denoted: oral pan-JAK inhibitor, 5-10 mg twice daily. The TCR was taken from a human donor with alopecia areata. The source was CD4+ T cells sorted from blood, collected at week 4, from a patient treated with tofacitinib. The V call is TRBV9, the J call TRBJ2-5; a weak D match, TRBD2 (6 bases). CDR3 protein: CASSVRGEETQYF. CDR3 bases: TGTGCCAGCAGCGTACGCGGGGAAGAGACCCAGTACTTC. The full variable domain, rest sourced from reference TRBV9 and TRBJ2-5, is DSGVTQTPKHLITATGQRVTLRCSPRSGDLSVYWYQQSLDQGLQFLIQYYNGEERAKGNILERFSAQQFPDLHSELNLSSLELGDSALYFCASSVRGEETQYFGPGTRLLVL.